These 20 T cell receptor beta chains were all obtained from the same sample, sequenced in a study of a mutant IDH1 vaccine in newly diagnosed glioma. Sequencing was performed with immunoSEQ multiplex PCR; in TCRdb, only in-frame clones are kept and a portion is missing. The repertoire holds 40,000 to 50,000 clones, with approximately 82% as singletons. These receptors are not linked to any known antigen. Time point denoted: week 47, end of study. In every dose of vaccine, 300 ug of mutant IDH1 20-mer peptide was given alongside topical imiquimod. The sequences come from PBMCs, collected from a glioma patient whose treatment included an IDH1 peptide vaccine. The receptors derive from a man younger than 35 with glioma. Some clones in this sample may be carry-over from other donors' samples.

This chain links TRBV30 with TRBJ2-1; D perhaps matches TRBD1 (5 bases). V was shortened by 0 bases and J by 1 base, with 16 bases between the two germline ends. Germline assignment: CDR1 GTSNPN and CDR2 SVGIG (reference sequence). The CDR3 covers 17 residues. CDR3 nucleotides: TGTGCCTGGAGTGTACACAGGTGGGATAGATCCTACAATGAGCAGTTCTTC. The encoded protein is CAWSVHRWDRSYNEQFF.

This chain connects TRBV19 to TRBJ2-1; a weak D match, TRBD1 (6 bases). This CDR3 has 16 residues. Germline CDR1 LNHDA, CDR2 SQIVND (reference sequence). V gave up 9 bases and J gave up 2 bases, with 20 bases separating them. The CDR3 here is CASLGHPGATYNEQFF. DNA for the CDR3: TGTGCCAGCCTCGGCCACCCAGGGGCCACCTACAATGAGCAGTTCTTC.

The chain recombines TRBV6-5 with TRBJ1-1, with 7 bases identical to TRBD1. The CDR3 loop spans 16 amino acids. Germline lookup yields CDR1 MNHEY and CDR2 SVGAGI. Germline trimming cut 4 bases from V and 0 bases from J; bases unmatched to any gene: 8. The CDR3 nucleotides read TGTGCCAGCAGTTCCATTCGACAGGGACTGAACACTGAAGCTTTCTTT. The encoded protein is CASSSIRQGLNTEAFF.

This chain uses TRBV25-1 with TRBJ1-3; 8 bases map to TRBD1. CDR1 MGHDK and CDR2 SYGVNS come from the germline V gene. The length of the CDR3 is 15 residues. Germline trimming cut 5 bases from V and 4 bases from J; bases unmatched to any gene: 7. The CDR3, as DNA: TGTGCCAGCAGTAAAGGACAGGGAGGAGGAAACACCATATATTTT. This codes for CASSKGQGGGNTIYF.

This clone occurred once. The J gene is TRBJ1-6, the V gene TRBV5-6; no reliable D call. Trimming took 3 bases from V and 9 from J, leaving 22 bases between them. The CDR3 runs to 17 residues. Germline CDR1 and CDR2: SGHDT and YYEEEE. CDR3: CASSSLVTEQRSSPLHF. The CDR3 DNA reads as TGTGCCAGCAGCTCCCTCGTGACGGAGCAAAGGAGTTCACCCCTCCACTTT.

The gene calls are TRBV21-1 and TRBJ2-1; no DNA check was done on the table's D call, TRBD1. TRBV21-1 has pseudogene status. The CDR3 covers 14 residues. This CDR3 reads CASHQGADYNEQFF. The CDR3 DNA is TGTGCCAGCCACCAGGGGGCGGACTACAATGAGCAGTTCTTC.

The chain recombines TRBV4-2 with TRBJ2-7; 7 positions match TRBD1. This CDR3 has 14 amino acids. J was trimmed by 3 bases and V by 0 bases; bases with no gene match: 2. CDR1 and CDR2 (germline): LGHNA, YNFKEQ. The CDR3 sequence: CASSQDAGGYEQYF. CDR3 nucleotides: TGTGCCAGCAGCCAAGATGCAGGGGGCTACGAGCAGTACTTC.

The chain links TRBV4-2 to TRBJ1-2; D gene unclear. Germline V gene data show CDR1 as LGHNA and CDR2 as YNFKEQ. The CDR3 length is 15 residues. The V end lost 0 bases, the J end lost 3 bases, and 11 bases lay between the germline ends. CDR3 residues: CASSQDRRSDYGYTF. In DNA form, the CDR3 reads TGTGCCAGCAGCCAAGATCGAAGGTCAGACTATGGCTACACCTTC.

The CDR3 region has the DNA TGTGCCAGCAGTTACGAGGGCAGAAGGTCTACAGAGACCCAGTACTTC. Translation: CASSYEGRRSTETQYF. The chain has TRBV6-6 and TRBJ2-5, with D possibly being TRBD2 (5 bases). With 2 bases removed from V and 4 bases from J, the gap between germline ends came to 17 bases. Germline loops: CDR1 MNHNY, CDR2 SVGAGI (reference sequence). CDR3 length: 16 amino acids.

The chain is built from TRBV5-8 and TRBJ1-1, with a possible D match to TRBD1 (5 bases). This CDR3 has 17 residues. V was pared by 0 bases and J by 4 bases, with 19 bases between. Germline CDR1 reads SGHTS; CDR2 reads YDEGEE. DNA for the CDR3: TGTGCCAGCAGCTTGGCCAACTTTCGCGACAGCCTCACTGAAGCTTTCTTT. Its translation: CASSLANFRDSLTEAFF.

The genes are TRBV5-1 and TRBJ2-4, with D possibly TRBD1 on 5 matching bases. Trimming removed 0 bases at V and 6 bases at J, with 7 bases between. Germline CDR1 SGHRS, CDR2 YFSETQ. This CDR3 is built from 13 residues. The CDR3 loop is CASSLGQLNIQYF. CDR3 DNA sequence: TGCGCCAGCAGCTTGGGACAGCTAAACATTCAGTACTTC. Full variable domain (rest looked up from reference TRBV5-1 and TRBJ2-4): KAGVTQTPRYLIKTRGQQVTLSCSPISGHRSVSWYQQTPGQGLQFLFEYFSETQRNKGNFPGRFSGRQFSNSRSEMNVSTLELGDSALYLCASSLGQLNIQYFGAGTRLSVL.

The CDR3 region is CASSPLPGTDTQYF. The CDR3 DNA reads TGCGCCAGCAGCCCCCTTCCAGGCACAGATACGCAGTATTTT. The gene calls are TRBV5-1 and TRBJ2-3; D not certain. CDR1 is SGHRS and CDR2 is YFSETQ in the germline V gene. V was shortened by 4 bases and J by 1 base, with 10 bases between the two germline ends. The CDR3 spans 14 residues.

The rearrangement joins TRBV27 to TRBJ2-7, with a possible D match to TRBD2 (6 bases). Trimming took 2 bases from V and 2 from J, leaving 13 bases between them. The germline V gene has CDR1 MNHEY and CDR2 SMNVEV (reference sequence). This CDR3 has 15 amino acids. This chain's CDR3 is CASSLNAGPPYEQYF. The CDR3 DNA sequence: TGTGCCAGCAGTTTAAATGCGGGACCCCCCTACGAGCAGTACTTC.

The genes are TRBV6-5 and TRBJ1-1; D is unresolved. The CDR3 is 14 residues long. V was shortened by 4 bases and J by 1 base, with 10 bases between the two germline ends. Germline-derived CDR1 and CDR2 are MNHEY and SVGAGI. The DNA of the CDR3 is TGTGCCAGCAGTTTCCGGCAGGAGAACACTGAAGCTTTCTTT. Its protein product is CASSFRQENTEAFF.

The gene calls are TRBV28 and TRBJ2-2, with a tentative D call TRBD2 (6 bases). Germline V lookup: CDR1 MDHEN, CDR2 SYDVKM. Trimming removed 8 bases from V and 5 bases from J, with 18 bases in between. This CDR3 is 15 amino acids long. The CDR3 bases are TGTGCCAGCGCCCTTGGCGGGATTTGGACCGGGGAGCTGTTTTTT. It encodes CASALGGIWTGELFF.

CDR3 region: CASSSDTDTQYF. The CDR3 DNA follows: TGTGCCAGCAGTTCCGACACAGATACGCAGTATTTT. The chain joins TRBV28 to TRBJ2-3; D gene uncertain. Per germline, CDR1 MDHEN and CDR2 SYDVKM. The CDR3 runs 12 residues. Trimming took 4 bases from V and 2 from J, leaving 4 bases between them. Looking up the rest from reference TRBV28 and TRBJ2-3 gives the full variable domain: DVKVTQSSRYLVKRTGEKVFLECVQDMDHENMFWYRQDPGLGLRLIYFSYDVKMKEKGDIPEGYSVSREKKERFSLILESASTNQTSMYLCASSSDTDTQYFGPGTRLTVL.

The chain carries TRBV6-6 and TRBJ1-5; tentatively, D is TRBD1 (5 bases). V gave up 7 bases and J gave up 1 base, with 17 bases separating them. CDR1 and CDR2 (germline): MNHNY, SVGAGI (reference sequence). This CDR3 has 16 amino acids. CDR3 sequence (DNA): TGTGCCAGCACCGAGGTGGGGGGTAGGAGCAATCAGCCCCAGCATTTT. Translation: CASTEVGGRSNQPQHF.

This clone was counted only a few times. The DNA of the CDR3 is TGTGCCAGTAAGCACCCCAGGTTAAATGAAAAACTGTTTTTT. Amino acid sequence: CASKHPRLNEKLFF. The chain links TRBV19 to TRBJ1-4; D not certain. Germline loops: CDR1 LNHDA, CDR2 SQIVND (reference sequence). This CDR3 is 14 amino acids long. V was trimmed by 7 bases and J by 5 bases, leaving 14 bases between them.

The V gene is TRBV5-8, the J gene TRBJ1-2; 9 positions agree with TRBD1. The CDR3 runs to 14 residues. The junction had 4 bases not matched to a gene; V was cut back by 3 bases and J by 4 bases. The germline CDR1 and CDR2 sequences are SGHTS and YDEGEE. The CDR3 loop is CASSSGQGSYGYTF. The DNA for the CDR3 is TGTGCCAGCAGCTCCGGACAGGGGAGCTATGGCTACACCTTC.

The chain joins TRBV4-3 to TRBJ2-5; no clear D. Germline loops: CDR1 LGHNA, CDR2 YSLEER. The CDR3 is made up of 16 amino acids. Deletions cut 0 bases from V and 5 bases from J, with 16 bases between. The CDR3 here is CASSQDVGSGQETQYF. The CDR3 DNA follows: TGCGCCAGCAGCCAAGATGTCGGGTCAGGCCAGGAGACCCAGTACTTC.